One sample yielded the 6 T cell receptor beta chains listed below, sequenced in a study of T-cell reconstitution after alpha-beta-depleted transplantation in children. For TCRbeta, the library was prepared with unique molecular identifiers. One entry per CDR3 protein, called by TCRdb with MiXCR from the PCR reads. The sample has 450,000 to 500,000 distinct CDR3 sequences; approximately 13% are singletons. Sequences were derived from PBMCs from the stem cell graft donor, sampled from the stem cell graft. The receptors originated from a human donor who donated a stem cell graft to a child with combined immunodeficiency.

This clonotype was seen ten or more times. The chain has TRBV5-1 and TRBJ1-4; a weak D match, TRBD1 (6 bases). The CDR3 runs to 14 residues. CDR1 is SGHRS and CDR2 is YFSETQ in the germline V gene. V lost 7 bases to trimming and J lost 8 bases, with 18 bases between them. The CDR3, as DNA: TGCGCCAGCGGCACAGGGTCGTTTCGAGAAAAACTGTTTTTT. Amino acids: CASGTGSFREKLFF.

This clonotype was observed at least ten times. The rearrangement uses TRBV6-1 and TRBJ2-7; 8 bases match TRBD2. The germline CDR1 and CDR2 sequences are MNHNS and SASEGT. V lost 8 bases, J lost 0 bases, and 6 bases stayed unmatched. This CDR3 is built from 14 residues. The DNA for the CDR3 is TGTGCCAGCGGGAAACTAGCGGACTCCTACGAGCAGTACTTC. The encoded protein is CASGKLADSYEQYF.

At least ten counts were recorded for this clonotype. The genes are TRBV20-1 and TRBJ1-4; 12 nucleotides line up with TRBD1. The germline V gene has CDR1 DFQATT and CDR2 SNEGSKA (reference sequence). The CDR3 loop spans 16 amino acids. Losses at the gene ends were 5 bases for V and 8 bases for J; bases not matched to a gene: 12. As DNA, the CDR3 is TGCAGTGCTGCCCCCGGGACAGGGGGCTTCGGGGAAAAACTGTTTTTT. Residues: CSAAPGTGGFGEKLFF.

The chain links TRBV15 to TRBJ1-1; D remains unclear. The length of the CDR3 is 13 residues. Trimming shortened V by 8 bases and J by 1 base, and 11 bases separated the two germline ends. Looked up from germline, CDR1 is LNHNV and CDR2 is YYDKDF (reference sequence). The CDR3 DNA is TGTGCCACCCAAAACCATAGGAACACTGAAGCTTTCTTT. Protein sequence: CATQNHRNTEAFF.

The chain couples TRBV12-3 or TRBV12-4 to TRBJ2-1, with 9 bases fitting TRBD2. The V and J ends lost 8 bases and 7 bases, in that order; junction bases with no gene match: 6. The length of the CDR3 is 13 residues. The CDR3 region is CASGGGAPNEQFF. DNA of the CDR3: TGTGCCAGCGGCGGGGGGGCCCCTAATGAGCAGTTCTTC.

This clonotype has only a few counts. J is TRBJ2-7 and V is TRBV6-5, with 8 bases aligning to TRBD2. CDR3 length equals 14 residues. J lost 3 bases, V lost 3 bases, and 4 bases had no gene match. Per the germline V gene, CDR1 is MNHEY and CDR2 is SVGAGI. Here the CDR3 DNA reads TGTGCCAGCAGTTATAGCGGGAAAAGCTACGAGCAGTACTTC. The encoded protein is CASSYSGKSYEQYF.